This TCR beta chain came from a study of T cells after yellow fever vaccination. This CDR3 has 13 amino acids. V lost 6 bases, J lost 2 bases, and 0 bases stayed unmatched. The germline V gene has CDR1 MNHNS and CDR2 SASEGT. Study conclusions and caveats: Contamination of FACS-sorted repertoires by abundant clonotypes from the bulk population could occur.

This clonotype has a handful of counts. Its antigen remains unknown. 5'RACE template switching generated TCR cDNA, adding a universal primer site and UMIs. TCRdb re-analysed the 5' RACE reads in MiXCR, keeping a single row per CDR3 protein. The table records some 600,000 distinct CDR3 sequences, 10% to 15% of them present only once. This specimen consisted of PBMCs, obtained on the day of the yellow fever booster vaccination. The sequence was collected from a man younger than 45 who received the YFV17D yellow fever vaccine. V gene TRBV6-1 combines with J gene TRBJ2-7; 11 bases match TRBD1. The CDR3 loop reads CASRDRGPYEQYF. In nucleotides, the CDR3 is TGTGCCAGCAGGGACAGGGGGCCCTACGAGCAGTACTTC.